The subject of this entry is one T cell receptor (beta chain). The antigen is unknown. This entry comes from a study of human T cells and chemical hapten exposure. Study-level background: The patients, most of them female, presented with alopecia areata, totalis or universalis. Study-wide results and caveats: Following DPC sensitization, TCRs present above 1 in 1000 frequency showed no change.

Time point described: patch test 1, 2 weeks after DPC sensitization. Treatment in this sample: therapeutic diphenylcyclopropenone sensitization with weekly scalp DPC. Under the authors' procedure: TCR counts had a median of about 100,000 per sample and spanned 23,224 to 690,600. TCRdb analysed the RACE reads with MiXCR anew, one entry per CDR3 protein. In this record, the V and J calls reflect TCRdb's handling and not the investigators' own analysis. The sample carries tens of thousands of distinct CDR3 sequences, 10% to 13% recorded once. Germline V gene sequence: CDR1 MNHEY, CDR2 SVGAGI. This CDR3 is 16 amino acids long. Deletions cut 5 bases from V and 5 bases from J, with 21 bases between.

The chain carries TRBV6-5 and TRBJ1-1; D is possibly TRBD1 (5 bases). This TCR derives from a woman between 45 and 65 years old with alopecia areata. Some clones in this sample may be carry-over from other donors' samples. Sequencing was performed on whole blood, taken in connection with sensitization to the hapten diphenylcyclopropenone (DPC). The CDR3 nucleotides read TGTGCCAGCAGTCACATCCTACAAGGGGTGGGGACTGAAGCTTTCTTT. Translated, it gives CASSHILQGVGTEAFF.